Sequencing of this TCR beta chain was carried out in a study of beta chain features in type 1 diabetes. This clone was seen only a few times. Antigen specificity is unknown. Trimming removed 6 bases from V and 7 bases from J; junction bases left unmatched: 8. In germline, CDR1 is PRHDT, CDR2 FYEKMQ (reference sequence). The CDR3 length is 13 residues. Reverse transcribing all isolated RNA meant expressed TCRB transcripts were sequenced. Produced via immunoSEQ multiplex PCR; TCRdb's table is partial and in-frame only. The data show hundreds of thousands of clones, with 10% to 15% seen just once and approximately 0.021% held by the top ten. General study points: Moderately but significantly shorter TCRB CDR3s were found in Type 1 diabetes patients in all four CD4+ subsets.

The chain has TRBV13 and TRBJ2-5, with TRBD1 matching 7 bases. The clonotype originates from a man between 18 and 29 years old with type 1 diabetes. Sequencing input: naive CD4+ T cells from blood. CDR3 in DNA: TGTGCCAGCAGACCAACAGGGGCATTGACCCAGTACTTC. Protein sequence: CASRPTGALTQYF.